This T cell receptor beta chain was sequenced for a study of cytomegalovirus exposure and HLA in healthy donors. About the study: The Caucasian-associated ancestry cluster contained about 80% of the roughly 370 genotyped donors.

Concerning this clone itself: The target antigen is unknown.

Study conclusions and caveats: Earlier results showed most TCR beta V segments being productive about 90% or about 30% of the time. Later analysis reportedly placed an Asian-associated ancestry cluster below the roughly 700-donor mean in N-insertions.

The PCR contained 60 Vbeta and 13 Jbeta primers. The data were produced by immunoSEQ multiplex PCR, yet TCRdb's version contains in-frame clones alone and is incomplete. The sample has approximately 120,000 clones; roughly 77% are singletons. The CDR3 length is 14 residues. Looked up from germline, CDR1 is MNHNY and CDR2 is SVGAGI (reference sequence). Trimming left V 2 bases short and J 5 bases short, with 12 bases between. This receptor was identified in a woman aged 30 to 39 in good health and CMV-seronegative. This chain joins TRBV6-6 and TRBJ2-5; D may be TRBD1 (6 bases). Sequencing was performed on PBMCs. In DNA, the CDR3 is TGTGCCAGCAGTTACAGTCAGGGGTTGGAGACCCAGTACTTC. This encodes CASSYSQGLETQYF.